The clone carrying this T cell receptor (beta chain) showed up just a few times. The antigen is undetermined. Germline CDR1 MNHEY, CDR2 SMNVEV (reference sequence). This CDR3 comprises 16 residues. V trimming: 4 bases; J trimming: 8 bases; junction bases outside the gene matches: 7. The data originate from a study of CD8 T cells in ankylosing spondylitis. Study-wide points: Characteristic, it appeared, of ankylosing spondylitis blood was a TCR beta motif of fewer than 10 highly homologous variants. CD8+ disease-linked clones were present at relatively low frequencies in blood. Clones tied to disease were said to be significantly enriched in matched ankylosing spondylitis synovial fluid.

With molecular barcodes, quantitative 5'-RACE was used to make the TCR beta libraries. From the 5' RACE reads, TCRdb called clonotypes with MiXCR, one entry per CDR3 protein. The sample yields about 130,000 distinct CDR3 sequences, about a sixth seen once. This clonotype was sampled from a male donor with ankylosing spondylitis. The sample was blood, either unsorted or a sorted T cell fraction (not recorded which). The rearrangement links TRBV27 to TRBJ2-1; TRBD2 matches 14 bases. The CDR3 here is CASSSMGLAGDYEQFF. The CDR3 nucleotides read TGTGCCAGCAGTTCGATGGGACTAGCGGGAGATTATGAGCAGTTCTTC.